The clone carrying this TCR beta chain was detected many times. Its antigen is still unknown. This specimen belongs to a study of CD8 T cells in ankylosing spondylitis. V was shortened by 6 bases and J by 2 bases, with 10 bases between the two germline ends. Germline CDR1 reads LNHDA; CDR2 reads SQIVND (reference sequence). This CDR3 region has 14 residues. One entry per CDR3 protein results from TCRdb running MiXCR on the 5' RACE reads. The table includes under 250,000 distinct CDR3 sequences, roughly a tenth detected once. Points from the study as a whole: Clones linked to disease were reported to show significant enrichment in matched ankylosing spondylitis synovial fluid.

This sequence originates from a male donor with ankylosing spondylitis or in good health (not recorded which). The gene calls are TRBV19 and TRBJ2-2; tentatively, D is TRBD2 (6 bases). Sequenced material: blood, either unsorted or a sorted T cell fraction (not recorded which). The CDR3 loop is CASRWRDNTGELFF. CDR3 coding DNA: TGTGCCAGTAGATGGAGGGACAACACCGGGGAGCTGTTTTTT.